What follows are 26 T cell receptor beta chains derived from one specimen sequenced in a study of cytomegalovirus exposure and HLA in healthy donors. TCRdb's table, derived via immunoSEQ multiplex PCR, lists solely in-frame clones and lacks some. This sample yields 300,000 to 400,000 clones, of which 75% to 90% are seen a single time; approximately 0.8% belongs to the top ten. The sequenced material came from PBMCs. These receptors came from a young woman in good health and CMV-seronegative.

The chain joins TRBV10-3 to TRBJ1-3, with D uncertain. CDR3 size: 13 residues. The germline gives CDR1 ENHRY, CDR2 SYGVKD. Trimming shortened V by 7 bases and J by 5 bases, and 12 bases separated the two germline ends. The CDR3 sequence is CAITGQPRNTIYF. The CDR3 nucleotides read TGTGCCATCACCGGTCAACCGAGAAACACCATATATTTT.

This chain connects TRBV7-3 to TRBJ2-1, with a possible D match to TRBD1 (6 bases). The length of the CDR3 is 15 residues. Germline CDR1 is SGHTA and CDR2 is FQGTGA. The V end lost 2 bases, the J end lost 9 bases, and 17 bases lay between the germline ends. The CDR3 loop reads CASSLGSGRGGEQFF. In DNA form, the CDR3 reads TGTGCCAGCAGCTTAGGTTCAGGCAGGGGCGGTGAGCAGTTCTTC.

J is TRBJ2-7 and V is TRBV2; D is perhaps TRBD2 (7 bases). The CDR3 loop spans 13 amino acids. V lost 10 bases and J 5 bases, leaving 18 bases between the germline ends. Germline assignment: CDR1 SNHLY and CDR2 FYNNEI. The CDR3 sequence: CAIAVGGRDEQYF. The CDR3 nucleotides read TGTGCCATCGCAGTGGGGGGGCGCGACGAGCAGTACTTC.

The gene calls are TRBV5-1 and TRBJ2-6, with D possibly being TRBD1 (6 bases). The V gene lost 4 bases and the J gene lost 0 bases, with 11 bases spanning the gap. This CDR3 is 16 amino acids long. In germline, CDR1 is SGHRS, CDR2 YFSETQ. CDR3: CASSRLQGSGANVLTF. The CDR3 coding sequence is TGCGCCAGCAGCCGACTACAGGGCTCTGGGGCCAACGTCCTGACTTTC.

V gene TRBV28 combines with J gene TRBJ2-2; the D gene is possibly TRBD1 (6 bases). The CDR3 totals 13 residues. V gave up 7 bases and J gave up 7 bases, with 13 bases separating them. Per the germline V gene, CDR1 is MDHEN and CDR2 is SYDVKM. Here the CDR3 reads CASIHRVGGELFF. The CDR3 DNA reads as TGTGCCAGCATCCACAGGGTTGGCGGGGAGCTGTTTTTT.

This clone turned up a few times. This chain connects TRBV19 to TRBJ1-5, with a possible D match to TRBD1 (5 bases). The V gene lost 6 bases and the J gene lost 7 bases, with 13 bases spanning the gap. The CDR3 is made up of 13 amino acids. Germline V gene data show CDR1 as LNHDA and CDR2 as SQIVND (reference sequence). The CDR3 bases are TGTGCCAGTAGGGTAGGGAGGGGCCAGCCCCAGCATTTT. Protein product: CASRVGRGQPQHF.

The chain uses TRBV2 and TRBJ1-5; D is unresolved. Germline V lookup: CDR1 SNHLY, CDR2 FYNNEI. The CDR3 has 15 residues. V lost 4 bases to trimming and J lost 2 bases, with 12 bases between them. As DNA, the CDR3 is TGTGCCAGCAGTGGAGGGAAGGCAGGCAATCAGCCCCAGCATTTT. This translates into CASSGGKAGNQPQHF.

The V call is TRBV19, the J call TRBJ2-7; the match to TRBD1 covers 7 bases. The CDR3 is 12 residues long. V lost 4 bases to trimming and J lost 10 bases; unmatched junction nucleotides: 7. From germline, CDR1 is LNHDA and CDR2 SQIVND (reference sequence). This chain's CDR3 is CASSTQQGRQYF. Written as DNA, the CDR3 is TGTGCCAGTAGTACCCAACAGGGGCGCCAGTACTTC.

V usage is TRBV7-9 and J usage is TRBJ1-2; possible D gene TRBD1, 6 bases. The germline V and J ends were trimmed by 6 bases and 4 bases, with 15 bases remaining between them. This CDR3 is 14 amino acids long. In germline, CDR1 is SEHNR, CDR2 FQNEAQ (reference sequence). CDR3 sequence reads: CASRKWDTPYGYTF. The CDR3 DNA follows: TGTGCCAGCAGGAAGTGGGACACACCCTATGGCTACACCTTC.

The gene calls are TRBV29-1 and TRBJ2-7, with 8 bases lining up with TRBD1. V shed 4 bases, J shed 2 bases, and the junction held 4 bases outside the gene matches. This CDR3 contains 13 residues. Germline V gene sequence: CDR1 SQVTM, CDR2 ANQGSEA. The CDR3 sequence is CSVGTGMTYEQYF. As DNA, the CDR3 is TGCAGCGTTGGGACAGGGATGACCTACGAGCAGTACTTC.

This chain connects TRBV30 to TRBJ1-1, with 9 bases fitting TRBD1. V gave up 3 bases and J gave up 0 bases; unmatched junction bases: 8. CDR1 and CDR2 from the germline V gene are GTSNPN and SVGIG (reference sequence). The CDR3 is 16 amino acids. CDR3 residues: CAWRIRGQGVNTEAFF. The CDR3 region has the DNA TGTGCCTGGAGAATCAGGGGACAGGGAGTGAACACTGAAGCTTTCTTT. The full variable domain, in which reference TRBV30 and TRBJ1-1 provide the parts outside the CDR3, is SQTIHQWPATLVQPVGSPLSLECTVEGTSNPNLYWYRQAAGRGLQLLFYSVGIGQISSEVPQNLSASRPQDRQFILSSKKLLLSDSGFYLCAWRIRGQGVNTEAFFGQGTRLTVV.

A single count supports this clone. The V call is TRBV29-1, the J call TRBJ2-1; TRBD1 matches at 8 bases. Germline assignment: CDR1 SQVTM and CDR2 ANQGSEA. The CDR3 extends over 14 amino acids. The V gene end was trimmed by 4 bases and the J gene end by 4 bases; junction bases not matched to a gene: 6. The CDR3 sequence is CSVGPGTGYNEQFF. The CDR3 DNA reads as TGCAGCGTTGGTCCCGGGACAGGTTACAATGAGCAGTTCTTC.

The chain uses TRBV27 and TRBJ2-5; D is unclear. CDR3 length: 14 residues. The V end was cut by 6 bases, the J end by 3 bases, with 14 bases between. Germline-derived CDR1 and CDR2 are MNHEY and SMNVEV (reference sequence). The CDR3 nucleotides read TGTGCCAGCAGAAATGTGGTGGGCAAAGAGACCCAGTACTTC. It is translated as CASRNVVGKETQYF.

The V call is TRBV28, the J call TRBJ1-1; TRBD1 agrees at 8 bases. The ends lost 5 bases at V and 2 bases at J; junction bases unmatched: 7. This CDR3 comprises 15 residues. CDR1 MDHEN and CDR2 SYDVKM come from the germline V gene. In DNA form, the CDR3 reads TGTGCCAGCAGTGCCATTTCAGGGGGCAACACTGAAGCTTTCTTT. As protein: CASSAISGGNTEAFF.

V and J are TRBV6-5 and TRBJ2-7, with 7 bases lining up with TRBD1. V lost 9 bases to trimming and J lost 2 bases; unmatched junction nucleotides: 10. The CDR3 spans 14 residues. The germline V gene encodes CDR1 MNHEY and CDR2 SVGAGI. CDR3 amino acids: CASSVQGSTYEQYF. The CDR3 bases are TGTGCCAGTTCCGTACAGGGGTCGACCTACGAGCAGTACTTC.

This chain links TRBV5-1 with TRBJ1-5; a weak D match, TRBD1 (5 bases). Germline V gives CDR1 SGHRS, CDR2 YFSETQ. The V end lost 5 bases, the J end lost 3 bases, and 9 bases lay between the germline ends. The CDR3 length is 13 residues. The CDR3 is CASRQEINQPQHF. CDR3 DNA sequence: TGCGCCAGCAGACAGGAGATCAATCAGCCCCAGCATTTT.

The chain combines TRBV2 with TRBJ1-2; D is ambiguous. V was pared by 3 bases and J by 0 bases, with 11 bases between. Germline loops: CDR1 SNHLY, CDR2 FYNNEI. CDR3 length: 15 amino acids. The CDR3 DNA reads as TGTGCCAGCAGTGATATGACAAATACTAACTATGGCTACACCTTC. This sequence encodes CASSDMTNTNYGYTF.

The chain carries TRBV6-1 and TRBJ2-1, with 7 positions matching TRBD2. V shed 7 bases and J 2 bases; nucleotides not matched to a gene: 5. The CDR3 has 14 residues. Germline loops: CDR1 MNHNS, CDR2 SASEGT. The CDR3 DNA sequence: TGTGCCAGCAATTGGGCGGGAGCCTACAATGAGCAGTTCTTC. This gives the protein CASNWAGAYNEQFF.

The chain recombines TRBV5-1 with TRBJ2-1, with D possibly being TRBD1 (6 bases). This CDR3 comprises 16 residues. Trimming cost V 1 base and J 0 bases, with 11 bases left between them. Germline V CDR1 and CDR2: SGHRS, YFSETQ. CDR3: CASSLRADSSYNEQFF. Here the CDR3 DNA reads TGCGCCAGCAGCTTGAGAGCGGACAGCTCCTACAATGAGCAGTTCTTC. Full variable domain (remainder filled in from reference TRBV5-1 and TRBJ2-1): KAGVTQTPRYLIKTRGQQVTLSCSPISGHRSVSWYQQTPGQGLQFLFEYFSETQRNKGNFPGRFSGRQFSNSRSEMNVSTLELGDSALYLCASSLRADSSYNEQFFGPGTRLTVL.

The chain uses TRBV4-1 and TRBJ2-7, with 8 bases aligning to TRBD1. CDR3 length: 16 amino acids. With 2 bases clipped from V and 3 bases from J, the junction kept 9 bases outside the gene matches. Germline V gene sequence: CDR1 MGHRA, CDR2 YSYEKL. Here the CDR3 reads CASSQSEDREFYEQYF. CDR3 nucleotide sequence: TGCGCCAGCAGCCAATCGGAGGACAGGGAGTTCTACGAGCAGTACTTC.

This chain links TRBV29-1 with TRBJ1-2; TRBD1 aligns across 8 bases. Germline values: CDR1 SQVTM, CDR2 ANQGSEA. The CDR3 sequence is 13 residues long. V shed 7 bases and J 2 bases; nucleotides not matched to a gene: 6. The CDR3 loop reads CSATDRANYGYTF. DNA for the CDR3: TGCAGCGCCACGGACAGGGCCAACTATGGCTACACCTTC.

The rearrangement uses TRBV9 and TRBJ1-1; unclear D gene. Between the trimmed V and J ends, which lost 4 bases and 4 bases, there was a span of 23 bases. Germline lookup yields CDR1 SGDLS and CDR2 YYNGEE. CDR3 length equals 17 residues. The CDR3 bases are TGTGCCAGCAGCTTCCCCGTGGAGGCCAACGGATTCACTGAAGCTTTCTTT. Translating gives CASSFPVEANGFTEAFF.

The chain carries TRBV6-5 and TRBJ2-7; 8 bases line up with TRBD1. CDR1 MNHEY and CDR2 SVGAGI come from the germline V gene. The V segment lost 5 bases and the J segment 2 bases; nucleotides outside the gene matches: 5. CDR3 length equals 14 residues. The CDR3 loop reads CASSPDREAYEQYF. The CDR3 nucleotides read TGTGCCAGCAGTCCGGACAGGGAGGCCTACGAGCAGTACTTC.

The gene calls are TRBV21-1 and TRBJ1-4; the table calls TRBD1, which could not be checked here. TRBV21-1 is a recognized pseudogene. The CDR3 is 17 amino acids. The chain's CDR3 is CASSKEPLTGSGEKLFF. CDR3 DNA sequence: TGTGCCAGCAGCAAAGAGCCGCTCACAGGGTCGGGTGAAAAACTGTTTTTT.

The chain employs TRBV7-2 and TRBJ2-3, with 15 bases that match TRBD2. Germline CDR1 SGHTA, CDR2 FQGNSA. The CDR3 spans 18 residues. The junction had 11 bases not matched to a gene; V was cut back by 2 bases and J by 8 bases. As DNA, the CDR3 is TGTGCCAGCAGCTTATGGACTAGCGGGAGGGCTGCCTTATCTACGCAGTATTTT. Translated, it gives CASSLWTSGRAALSTQYF.

The chain recombines TRBV28 with TRBJ1-2; D is possibly TRBD1 (5 bases). CDR1 MDHEN and CDR2 SYDVKM come from the germline V gene. This CDR3 contains 16 residues. Trimming left V 5 bases short and J 4 bases short, with 20 bases between. CDR3 region: CASSPPASQGFYGYTF. CDR3 coding DNA: TGTGCCAGCAGTCCACCCGCTTCCCAGGGCTTCTATGGCTACACCTTC.